The sequence of this T cell receptor beta chain was determined in a study of STAT5B mutations in CD4+ large granular lymphocyte leukemia. Overall study context: Healthy donors showed HLA-associated enrichment of the CDR3 'QG' motif.

This CDR3 has 15 residues. The germline V gene has CDR1 KGHSH and CDR2 LQKENI. With 0 bases clipped from V and 3 bases from J, the junction kept 1 base outside the gene matches. For this clone: Its antigen is unknown.

The authors' processing: The detection floor for productive clonotype frequency was 2.59 x 10-5. Profiled with immunoSEQ multiplex PCR; TCRdb holds only in-frame clones, not every one. D and trimming come from the DNA, and the V and J calls and clone size come from that table. The table includes around 38,000 clones, roughly nine tenths detected once. Findings and caveats of the study: 8/27 top patient clones versus 2/35 control clones were TRBV06-family. Patient CD4-sorted repertoires stayed more clonal than healthy ones after leukemic-clone removal.

This clonotype was sampled from a human donor in good health. Sequences were obtained from CD4+ T cells from blood buffy coats. This rearrangement joins TRBV18 to TRBJ2-7; TRBD1 matches at 11 bases. CDR3 bases: TGTGCCAGCTCACCACCGGACAGGGGGCTCTACGAGCAGTACTTC. Its protein is CASSPPDRGLYEQYF.